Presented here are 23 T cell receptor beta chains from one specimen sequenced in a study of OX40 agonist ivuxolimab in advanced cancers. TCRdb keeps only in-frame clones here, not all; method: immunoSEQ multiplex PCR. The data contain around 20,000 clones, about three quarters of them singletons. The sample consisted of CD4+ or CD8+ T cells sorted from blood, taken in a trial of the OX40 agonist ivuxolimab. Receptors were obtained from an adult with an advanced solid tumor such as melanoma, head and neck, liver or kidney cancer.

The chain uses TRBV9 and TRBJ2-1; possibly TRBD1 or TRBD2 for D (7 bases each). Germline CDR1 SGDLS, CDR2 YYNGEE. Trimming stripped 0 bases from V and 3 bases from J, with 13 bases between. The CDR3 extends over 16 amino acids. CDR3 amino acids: CASSVAAGGVYNEQFF. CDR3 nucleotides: TGTGCCAGCAGCGTAGCGGCAGGGGGGGTCTACAATGAGCAGTTCTTC.

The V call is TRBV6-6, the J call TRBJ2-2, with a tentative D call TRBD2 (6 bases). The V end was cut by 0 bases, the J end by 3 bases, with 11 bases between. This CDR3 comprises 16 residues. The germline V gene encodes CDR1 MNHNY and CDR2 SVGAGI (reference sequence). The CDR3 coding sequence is TGTGCCAGCAGTTACTCGATGCGGGGAGACACCGGGGAGCTGTTTTTT. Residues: CASSYSMRGDTGELFF.

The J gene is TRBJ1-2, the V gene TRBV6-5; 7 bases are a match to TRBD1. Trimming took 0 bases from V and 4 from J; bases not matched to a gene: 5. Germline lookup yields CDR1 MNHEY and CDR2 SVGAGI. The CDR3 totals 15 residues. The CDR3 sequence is CASSYSIAGGYGYTF. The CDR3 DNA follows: TGTGCCAGCAGTTACTCGATTGCAGGGGGCTATGGCTACACCTTC.

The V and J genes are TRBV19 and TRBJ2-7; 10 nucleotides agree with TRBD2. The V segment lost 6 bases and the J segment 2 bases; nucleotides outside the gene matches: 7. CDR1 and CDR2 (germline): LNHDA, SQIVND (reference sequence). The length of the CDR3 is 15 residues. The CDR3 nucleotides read TGTGCCAGTAGGGTTACTAGCGGGGCTCCCTACGAGCAGTACTTC. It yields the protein CASRVTSGAPYEQYF.

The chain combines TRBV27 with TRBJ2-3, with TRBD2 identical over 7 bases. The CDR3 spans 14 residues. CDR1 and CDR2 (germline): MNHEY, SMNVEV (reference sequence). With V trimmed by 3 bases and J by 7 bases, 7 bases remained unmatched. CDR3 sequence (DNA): TGTGCCAGCAGTTTTTCGGGGAGGGCCAATACGCAGTATTTT. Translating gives CASSFSGRANTQYF.

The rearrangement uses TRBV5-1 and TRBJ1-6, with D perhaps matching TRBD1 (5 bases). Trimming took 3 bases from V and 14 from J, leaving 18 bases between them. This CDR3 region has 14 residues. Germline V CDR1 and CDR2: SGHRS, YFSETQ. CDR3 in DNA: TGCGCCAGCAGCTCCGGGGACGGGGAATTCACCCTCCACTTT. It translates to CASSSGDGEFTLHF.

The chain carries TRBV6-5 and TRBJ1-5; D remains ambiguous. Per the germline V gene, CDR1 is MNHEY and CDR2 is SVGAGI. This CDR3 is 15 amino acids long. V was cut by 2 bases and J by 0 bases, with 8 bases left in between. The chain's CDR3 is CASSYTVDSNQPQHF. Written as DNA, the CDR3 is TGTGCCAGCAGTTACACGGTCGATAGCAATCAGCCCCAGCATTTT.

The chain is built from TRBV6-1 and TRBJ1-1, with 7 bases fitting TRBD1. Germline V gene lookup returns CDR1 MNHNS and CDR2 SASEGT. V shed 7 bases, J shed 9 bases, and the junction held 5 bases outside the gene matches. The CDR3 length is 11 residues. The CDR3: CASTTGAQAFF. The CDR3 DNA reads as TGTGCCAGCACTACAGGGGCGCAAGCTTTCTTT.

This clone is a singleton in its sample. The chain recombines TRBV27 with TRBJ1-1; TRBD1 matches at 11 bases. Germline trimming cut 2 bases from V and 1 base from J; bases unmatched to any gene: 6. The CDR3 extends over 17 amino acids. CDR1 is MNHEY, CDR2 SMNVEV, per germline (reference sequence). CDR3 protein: CASSLNRDRGSNTEAFF. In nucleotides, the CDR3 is TGTGCCAGCAGTTTAAATAGGGACAGGGGGTCGAACACTGAAGCTTTCTTT.

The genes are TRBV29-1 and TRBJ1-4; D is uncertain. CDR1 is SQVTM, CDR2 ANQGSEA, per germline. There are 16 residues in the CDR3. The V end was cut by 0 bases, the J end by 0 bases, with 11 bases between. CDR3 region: CSVEELGSSTNEKLFF. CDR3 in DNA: TGCAGCGTTGAAGAACTGGGCTCCTCAACTAATGAAAAACTGTTTTTT.

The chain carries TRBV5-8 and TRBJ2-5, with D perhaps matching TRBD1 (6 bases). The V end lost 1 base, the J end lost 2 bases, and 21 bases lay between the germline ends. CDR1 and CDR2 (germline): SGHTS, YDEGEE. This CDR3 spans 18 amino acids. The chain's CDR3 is CASSLPSHRDHQQETQYF. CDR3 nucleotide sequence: TGTGCCAGCAGCTTGCCCTCTCACAGGGACCATCAACAAGAGACCCAGTACTTC.

Here the CDR3 DNA reads TGTGCCAGCAGCGAAACTAGCGGGAGGAACTACGAGCAGTACTTC. Residues: CASSETSGRNYEQYF. The chain combines TRBV11-2 with TRBJ2-7; 12 bases agree with TRBD2. Trimming at V came to 5 bases and at J to 3 bases, leaving 5 bases not matched to a gene. CDR1 and CDR2 (germline): SGHAT, FQNNGV. This CDR3 contains 15 residues.

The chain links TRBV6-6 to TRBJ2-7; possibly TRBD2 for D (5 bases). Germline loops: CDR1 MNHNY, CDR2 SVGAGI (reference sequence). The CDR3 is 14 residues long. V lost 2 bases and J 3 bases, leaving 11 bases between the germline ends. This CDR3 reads CASSYRGGIYEQYF. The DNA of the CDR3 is TGTGCCAGCAGTTACCGGGGTGGTATCTACGAGCAGTACTTC.

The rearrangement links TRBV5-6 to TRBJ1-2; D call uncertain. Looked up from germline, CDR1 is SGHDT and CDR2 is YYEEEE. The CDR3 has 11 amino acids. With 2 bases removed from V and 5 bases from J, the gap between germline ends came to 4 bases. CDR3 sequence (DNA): TGTGCCAGCAGCTTTGGGTATGGCTACACCTTC. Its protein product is CASSFGYGYTF.

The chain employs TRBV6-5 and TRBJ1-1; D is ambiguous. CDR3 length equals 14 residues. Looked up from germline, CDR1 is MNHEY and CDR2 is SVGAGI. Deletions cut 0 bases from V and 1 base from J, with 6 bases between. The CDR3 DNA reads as TGTGCCAGCAGTTACTCTCGGGGGAACACTGAAGCTTTCTTT. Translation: CASSYSRGNTEAFF.

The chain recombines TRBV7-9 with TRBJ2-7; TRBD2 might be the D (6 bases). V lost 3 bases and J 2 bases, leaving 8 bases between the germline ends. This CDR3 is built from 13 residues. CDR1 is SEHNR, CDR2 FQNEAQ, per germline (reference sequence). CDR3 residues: CASSFGGAYEQYF. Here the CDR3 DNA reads TGTGCCAGCAGCTTCGGCGGGGCCTACGAGCAGTACTTC. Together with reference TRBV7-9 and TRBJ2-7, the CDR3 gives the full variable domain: DTGVSQNPRHKITKRGQNVTFRCDPISEHNRLYWYRQTLGQGPEFLTYFQNEAQLEKSRLLSDRFSAERPKGSFSTLEIQRTEQGDSAMYLCASSFGGAYEQYFGPGTRLTVT.

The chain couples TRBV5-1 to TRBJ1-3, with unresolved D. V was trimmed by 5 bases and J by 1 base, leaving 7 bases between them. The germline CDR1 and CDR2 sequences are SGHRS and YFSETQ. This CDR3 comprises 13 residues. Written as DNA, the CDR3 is TGCGCCAGCAGTAGAGGATCTGGAAACACCATATATTTT. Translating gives CASSRGSGNTIYF. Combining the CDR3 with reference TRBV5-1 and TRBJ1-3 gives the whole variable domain KAGVTQTPRYLIKTRGQQVTLSCSPISGHRSVSWYQQTPGQGLQFLFEYFSETQRNKGNFPGRFSGRQFSNSRSEMNVSTLELGDSALYLCASSRGSGNTIYFGEGSWLTVV.

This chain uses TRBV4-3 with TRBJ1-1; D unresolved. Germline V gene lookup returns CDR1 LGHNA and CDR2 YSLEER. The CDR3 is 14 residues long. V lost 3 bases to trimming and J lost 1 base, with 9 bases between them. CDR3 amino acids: CASSQTSANTEAFF. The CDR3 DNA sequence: TGCGCCAGCAGCCAGACATCCGCGAACACTGAAGCTTTCTTT.

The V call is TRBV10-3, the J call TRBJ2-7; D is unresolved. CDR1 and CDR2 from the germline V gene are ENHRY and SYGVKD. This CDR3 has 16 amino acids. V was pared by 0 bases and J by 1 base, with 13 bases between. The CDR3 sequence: CAISESTPPRSYEQYF. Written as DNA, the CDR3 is TGTGCCATCAGTGAGTCAACACCTCCCCGGTCCTACGAGCAGTACTTC.

The chain's CDR3 is CASSEQGAETQYF. In DNA, the CDR3 is TGTGCCAGCAGTGAACAGGGTGCGGAGACCCAGTACTTC. The rearrangement joins TRBV27 to TRBJ2-5; perhaps TRBD1 as D (6 bases). The CDR3 has 13 amino acids. V shed 5 bases and J shed 5 bases, with 12 bases lying between them. The germline CDR1 and CDR2 sequences are MNHEY and SMNVEV (reference sequence).

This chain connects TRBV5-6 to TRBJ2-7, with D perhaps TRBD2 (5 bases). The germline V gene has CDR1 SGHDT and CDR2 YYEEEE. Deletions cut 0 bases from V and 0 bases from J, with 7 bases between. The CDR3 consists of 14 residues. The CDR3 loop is CASSLAGDSYEQYF. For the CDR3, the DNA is TGTGCCAGCAGCTTGGCCGGGGACTCCTACGAGCAGTACTTC.

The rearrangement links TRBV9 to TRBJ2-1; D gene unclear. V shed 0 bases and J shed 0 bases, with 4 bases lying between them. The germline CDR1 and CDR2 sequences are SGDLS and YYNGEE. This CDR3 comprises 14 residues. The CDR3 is CASSVEGSYNEQFF. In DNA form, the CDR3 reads TGTGCCAGCAGCGTAGAGGGCTCCTACAATGAGCAGTTCTTC.

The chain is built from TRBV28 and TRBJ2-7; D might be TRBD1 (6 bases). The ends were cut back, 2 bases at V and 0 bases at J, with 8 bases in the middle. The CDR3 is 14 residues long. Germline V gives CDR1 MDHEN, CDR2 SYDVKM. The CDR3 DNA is TGTGCCAGCAGTTTAGGGGACACCTCCTACGAGCAGTACTTC. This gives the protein CASSLGDTSYEQYF.